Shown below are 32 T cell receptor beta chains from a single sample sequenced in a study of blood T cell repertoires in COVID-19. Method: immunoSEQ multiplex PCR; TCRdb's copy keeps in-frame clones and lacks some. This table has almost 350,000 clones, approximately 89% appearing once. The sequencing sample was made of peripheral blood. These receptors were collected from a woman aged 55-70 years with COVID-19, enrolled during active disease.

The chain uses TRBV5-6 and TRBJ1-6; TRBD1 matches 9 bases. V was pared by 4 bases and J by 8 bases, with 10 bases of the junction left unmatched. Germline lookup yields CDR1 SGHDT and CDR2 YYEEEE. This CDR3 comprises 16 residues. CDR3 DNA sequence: TGTGCCAGCAGCAAACAGGGGGCGGGTAGATATTCACCCCTCCACTTT. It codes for CASSKQGAGRYSPLHF.

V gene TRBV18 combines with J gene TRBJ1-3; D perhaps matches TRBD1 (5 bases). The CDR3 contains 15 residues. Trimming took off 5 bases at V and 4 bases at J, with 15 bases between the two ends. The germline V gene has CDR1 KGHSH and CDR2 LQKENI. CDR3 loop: CASSIAAAGGNTIYF. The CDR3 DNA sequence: TGTGCCAGCTCAATAGCGGCGGCAGGGGGAAACACCATATATTTT.

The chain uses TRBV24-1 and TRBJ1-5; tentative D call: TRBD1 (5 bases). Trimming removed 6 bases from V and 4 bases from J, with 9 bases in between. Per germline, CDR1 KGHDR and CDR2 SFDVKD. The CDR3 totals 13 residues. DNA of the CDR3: TGTGCCACCAGTCAGGGATTGAATCAGCCCCAGCATTTT. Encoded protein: CATSQGLNQPQHF.

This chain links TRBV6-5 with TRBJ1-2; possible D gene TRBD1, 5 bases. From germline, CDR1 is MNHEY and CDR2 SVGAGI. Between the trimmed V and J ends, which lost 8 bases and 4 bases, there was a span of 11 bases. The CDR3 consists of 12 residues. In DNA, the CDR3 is TGTGCCAGCTACCGACAGTTCTATGGCTACACCTTC. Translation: CASYRQFYGYTF.

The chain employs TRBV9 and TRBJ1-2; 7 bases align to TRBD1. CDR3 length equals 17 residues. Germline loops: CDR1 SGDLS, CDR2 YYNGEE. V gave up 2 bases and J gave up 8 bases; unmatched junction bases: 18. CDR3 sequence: CASSVDGQASGHGGYTF. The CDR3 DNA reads TGTGCCAGCAGCGTCGATGGACAGGCCTCGGGGCATGGCGGCTACACCTTC. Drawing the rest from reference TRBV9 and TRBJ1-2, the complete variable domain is DSGVTQTPKHLITATGQRVTLRCSPRSGDLSVYWYQQSLDQGLQFLIQYYNGEERAKGNILERFSAQQFPDLHSELNLSSLELGDSALYFCASSVDGQASGHGGYTFGSGTRLTVV.

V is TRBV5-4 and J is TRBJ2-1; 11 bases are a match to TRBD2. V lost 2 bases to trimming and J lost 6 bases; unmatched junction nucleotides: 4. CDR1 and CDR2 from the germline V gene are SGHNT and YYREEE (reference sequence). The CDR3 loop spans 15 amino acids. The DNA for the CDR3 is TGTGCCAGCAGCTTCGGTAGCGGGGGGGCCAATGAGCAGTTCTTC. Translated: CASSFGSGGANEQFF.

Written as DNA, the CDR3 is TGTGCCAGCAGCTTGGGGACAGCAAATCAGCCCCAGCATTTT. This gives the protein CASSLGTANQPQHF. This chain joins TRBV5-5 and TRBJ1-5; possible D gene TRBD1, 6 bases. The CDR3 contains 14 residues. V was pared by 0 bases and J by 4 bases, with 8 bases between. CDR1 and CDR2 from the germline V gene are SGHKS and YYEKEE (reference sequence).

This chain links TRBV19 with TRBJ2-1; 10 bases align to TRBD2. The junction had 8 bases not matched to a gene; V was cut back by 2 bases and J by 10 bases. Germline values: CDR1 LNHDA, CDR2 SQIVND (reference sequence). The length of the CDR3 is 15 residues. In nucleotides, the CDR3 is TGTGCCAGTAGTATACCCGAGCGGGGGGGCCGGGAGCAGTTCTTC. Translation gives CASSIPERGGREQFF. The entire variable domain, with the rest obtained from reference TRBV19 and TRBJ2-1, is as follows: DGGITQSPKYLFRKEGQNVTLSCEQNLNHDAMYWYRQDPGQGLRLIYYSQIVNDFQKGDIAEGYSVSREKKESFPLTVTSAQKNPTAFYLCASSIPERGGREQFFGPGTRLTVL.

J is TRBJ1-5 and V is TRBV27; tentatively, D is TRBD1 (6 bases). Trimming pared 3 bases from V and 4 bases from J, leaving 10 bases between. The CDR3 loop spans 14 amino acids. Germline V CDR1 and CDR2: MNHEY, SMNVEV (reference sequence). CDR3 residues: CASSFGRGNQPQHF. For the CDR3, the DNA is TGTGCCAGCAGTTTCGGCAGGGGTAATCAGCCCCAGCATTTT.

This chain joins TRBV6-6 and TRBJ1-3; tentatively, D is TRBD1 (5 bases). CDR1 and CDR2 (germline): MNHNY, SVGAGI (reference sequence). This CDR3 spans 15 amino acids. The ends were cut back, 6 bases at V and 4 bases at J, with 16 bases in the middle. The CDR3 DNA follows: TGTGCCAGCAGATTCGATATGAACAGGGGAAACACCATATATTTT. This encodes CASRFDMNRGNTIYF.

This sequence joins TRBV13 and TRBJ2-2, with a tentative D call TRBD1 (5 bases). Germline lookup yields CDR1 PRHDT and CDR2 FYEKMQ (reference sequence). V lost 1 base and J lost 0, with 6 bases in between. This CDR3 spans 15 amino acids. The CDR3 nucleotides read TGTGCCAGCAGCTTAGCACAGGCGAACACCGGGGAGCTGTTTTTT. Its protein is CASSLAQANTGELFF.

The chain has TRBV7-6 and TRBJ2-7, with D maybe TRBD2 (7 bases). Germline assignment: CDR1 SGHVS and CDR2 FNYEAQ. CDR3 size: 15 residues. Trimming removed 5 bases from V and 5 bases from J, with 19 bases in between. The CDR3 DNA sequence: TGTGCCAGCAGCCCGGAGGGGGGGCCGACAAACGAGCAGTACTTC. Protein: CASSPEGGPTNEQYF.

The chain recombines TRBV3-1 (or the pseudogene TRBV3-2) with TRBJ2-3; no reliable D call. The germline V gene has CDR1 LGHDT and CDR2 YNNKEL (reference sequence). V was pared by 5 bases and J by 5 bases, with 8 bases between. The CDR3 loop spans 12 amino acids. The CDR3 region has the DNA TGTGCCAGCAGCTCGACGGGAGATACGCAGTATTTT. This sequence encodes CASSSTGDTQYF.

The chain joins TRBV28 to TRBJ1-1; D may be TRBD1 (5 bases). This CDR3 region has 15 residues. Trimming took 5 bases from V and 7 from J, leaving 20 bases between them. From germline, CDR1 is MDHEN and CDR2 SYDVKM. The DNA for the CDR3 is TGTGCCAGCAGTCGTGGGGGGGGGTACCGTGGTGAAGCTTTCTTT. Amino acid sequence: CASSRGGGYRGEAFF.

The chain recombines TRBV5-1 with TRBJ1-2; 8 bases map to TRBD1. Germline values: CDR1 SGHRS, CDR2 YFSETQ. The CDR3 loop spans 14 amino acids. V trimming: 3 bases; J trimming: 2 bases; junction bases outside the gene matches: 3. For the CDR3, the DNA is TGCGCCAGCAGCTACGGACAGGGAAACTATGGCTACACCTTC. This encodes CASSYGQGNYGYTF.

DNA for the CDR3: TGTGCCAGCAGTTTGGTAGGGGCCTACGAGCAGTACTTC. Translated, it gives CASSLVGAYEQYF. The chain has TRBV12-3 or TRBV12-4 and TRBJ2-7, with TRBD1 as a possible D gene (5 bases). Trimming removed 3 bases at V and 2 bases at J, with 8 bases between. CDR3 length: 13 residues.

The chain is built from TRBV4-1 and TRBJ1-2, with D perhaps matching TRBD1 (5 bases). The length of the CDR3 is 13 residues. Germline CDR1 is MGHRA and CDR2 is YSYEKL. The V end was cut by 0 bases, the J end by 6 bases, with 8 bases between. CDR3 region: CASSQDPGHGYTF. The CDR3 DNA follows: TGCGCCAGCAGCCAAGATCCAGGGCATGGCTACACCTTC.

The CDR3 loop is CSVAPADYGYTF. The CDR3 bases are TGCAGCGTTGCACCCGCGGACTATGGCTACACCTTC. V and J are TRBV29-1 and TRBJ1-2; D ambiguous. Trimming left V 4 bases short and J 3 bases short, with 9 bases between. This CDR3 region has 12 residues. The germline CDR1 and CDR2 sequences are SQVTM and ANQGSEA.

CDR3 coding DNA: TGTGCCAGCAGCTTATCGCGGAGCTCCTACTATGGCTACACCTTC. This gives the protein CASSLSRSSYYGYTF. This chain joins TRBV11-2 and TRBJ1-2, with D unclear. The germline V gene encodes CDR1 SGHAT and CDR2 FQNNGV. V lost 2 bases, J lost 3 bases, and 13 bases lay in between. The CDR3 covers 15 residues.

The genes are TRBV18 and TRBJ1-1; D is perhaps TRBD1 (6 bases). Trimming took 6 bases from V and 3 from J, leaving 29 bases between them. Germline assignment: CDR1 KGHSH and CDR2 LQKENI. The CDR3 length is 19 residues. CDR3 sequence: CASSQTVEAPGAKDTEAFF. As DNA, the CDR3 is TGTGCCAGCTCCCAAACCGTCGAGGCTCCAGGGGCTAAAGACACTGAAGCTTTCTTT. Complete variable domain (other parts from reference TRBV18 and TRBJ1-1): NAGVMQNPRHLVRRRGQEARLRCSPMKGHSHVYWYRQLPEEGLKFMVYLQKENIIDESGMPKERFSAEFPKEGPSILRIQQVVRGDSAAYFCASSQTVEAPGAKDTEAFFGQGTRLTVV.

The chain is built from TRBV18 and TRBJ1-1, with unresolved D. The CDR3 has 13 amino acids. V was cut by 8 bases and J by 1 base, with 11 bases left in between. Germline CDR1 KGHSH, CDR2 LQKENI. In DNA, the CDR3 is TGTGCCAGCGATTCGGGGAAGAACACTGAAGCTTTCTTT. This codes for CASDSGKNTEAFF.

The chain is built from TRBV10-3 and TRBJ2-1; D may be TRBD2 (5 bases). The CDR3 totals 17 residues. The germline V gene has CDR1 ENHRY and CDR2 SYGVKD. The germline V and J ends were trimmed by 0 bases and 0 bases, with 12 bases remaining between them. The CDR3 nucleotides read TGTGCCATCAGTGAGTCGTGGACTTCGAGCTCCTACAATGAGCAGTTCTTC. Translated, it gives CAISESWTSSSYNEQFF.

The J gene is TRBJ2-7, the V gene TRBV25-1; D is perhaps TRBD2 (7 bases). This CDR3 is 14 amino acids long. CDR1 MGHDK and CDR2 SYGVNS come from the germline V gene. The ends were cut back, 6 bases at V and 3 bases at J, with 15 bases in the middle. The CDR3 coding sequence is TGTGCCAGCAGCCAAGGGGGGGGTTTCTACGAGCAGTACTTC. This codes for CASSQGGGFYEQYF.

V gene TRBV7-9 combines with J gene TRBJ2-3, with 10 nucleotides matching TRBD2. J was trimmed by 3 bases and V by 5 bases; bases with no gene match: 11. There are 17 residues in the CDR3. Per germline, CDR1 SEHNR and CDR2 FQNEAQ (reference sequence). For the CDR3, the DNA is TGTGCCAGCAGCCTCCAGTTATCGGGACTAGCGACAGATACGCAGTATTTT. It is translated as CASSLQLSGLATDTQYF. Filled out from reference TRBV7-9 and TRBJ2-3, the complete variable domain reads DTGVSQNPRHKITKRGQNVTFRCDPISEHNRLYWYRQTLGQGPEFLTYFQNEAQLEKSRLLSDRFSAERPKGSFSTLEIQRTEQGDSAMYLCASSLQLSGLATDTQYFGPGTRLTVL.

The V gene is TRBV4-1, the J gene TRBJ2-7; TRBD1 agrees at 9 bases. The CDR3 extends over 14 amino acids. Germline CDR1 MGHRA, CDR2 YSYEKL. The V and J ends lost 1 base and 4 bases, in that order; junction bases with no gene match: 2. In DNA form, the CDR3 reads TGCGCCAGCAGCCAAGGGACAGGGGTATACGAGCAGTACTTC. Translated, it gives CASSQGTGVYEQYF.

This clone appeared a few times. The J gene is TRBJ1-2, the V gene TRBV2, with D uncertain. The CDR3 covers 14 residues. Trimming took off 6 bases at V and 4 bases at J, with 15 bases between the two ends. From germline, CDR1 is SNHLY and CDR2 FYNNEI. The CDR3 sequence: CASRTSPLSYGYTF. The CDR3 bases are TGTGCCAGCAGAACCAGTCCTTTGTCCTATGGCTACACCTTC.

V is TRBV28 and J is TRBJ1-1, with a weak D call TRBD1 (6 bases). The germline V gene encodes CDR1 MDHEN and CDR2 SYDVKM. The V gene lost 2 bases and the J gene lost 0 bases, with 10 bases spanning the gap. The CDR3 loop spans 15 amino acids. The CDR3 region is CASSLKQGMNTEAFF. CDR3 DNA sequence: TGTGCCAGCAGTTTAAAGCAGGGGATGAACACTGAAGCTTTCTTT.

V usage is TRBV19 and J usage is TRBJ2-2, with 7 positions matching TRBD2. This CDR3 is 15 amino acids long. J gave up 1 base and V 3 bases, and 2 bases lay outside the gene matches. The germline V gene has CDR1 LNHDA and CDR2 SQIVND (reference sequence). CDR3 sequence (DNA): TGTGCCAGTAGTATGGGACTACAGAACACCGGGGAGCTGTTTTTT. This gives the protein CASSMGLQNTGELFF.

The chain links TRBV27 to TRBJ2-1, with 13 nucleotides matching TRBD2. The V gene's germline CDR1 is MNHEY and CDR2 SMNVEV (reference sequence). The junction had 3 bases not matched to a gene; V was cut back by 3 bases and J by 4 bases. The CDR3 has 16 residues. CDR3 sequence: CASSLRTSGGYNEQFF. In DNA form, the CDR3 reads TGTGCCAGCAGTTTGCGGACTAGCGGGGGATACAATGAGCAGTTCTTC.

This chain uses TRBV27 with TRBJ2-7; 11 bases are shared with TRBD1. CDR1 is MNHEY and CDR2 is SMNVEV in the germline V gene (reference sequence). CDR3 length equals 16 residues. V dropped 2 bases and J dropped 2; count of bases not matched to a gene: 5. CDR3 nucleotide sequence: TGTGCCAGCAGTTTACGACCGGGACAGGGGGCCTACGAGCAGTACTTC. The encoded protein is CASSLRPGQGAYEQYF.

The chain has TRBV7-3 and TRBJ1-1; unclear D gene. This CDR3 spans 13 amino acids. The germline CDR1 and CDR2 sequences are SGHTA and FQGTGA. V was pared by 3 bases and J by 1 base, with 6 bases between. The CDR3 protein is CASSFWQNTEAFF. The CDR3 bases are TGTGCCAGCAGCTTCTGGCAGAACACTGAAGCTTTCTTT.

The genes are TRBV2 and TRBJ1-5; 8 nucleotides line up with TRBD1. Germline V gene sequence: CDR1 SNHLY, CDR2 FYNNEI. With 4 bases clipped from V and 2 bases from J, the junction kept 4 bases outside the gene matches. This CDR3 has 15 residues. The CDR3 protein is CASSGQGLGNQPQHF. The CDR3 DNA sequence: TGTGCCAGCAGTGGACAGGGGTTAGGCAATCAGCCCCAGCATTTT.